This T cell receptor beta chain was documented in a study of blood T cell repertoires in COVID-19. Per germline, CDR1 MNHEY and CDR2 SVGAGI. The J segment lost 10 bases and the V segment lost 4 bases, leaving 7 bases of the junction unmatched. The CDR3 is 14 amino acids. In the source study's methods: Reference gene primer amplification gave estimated nucleated cell counts. This table comes from immunoSEQ multiplex PCR, and its TCRdb copy is limited to in-frame clones, with some not included. V and J calls plus clone size are reproduced from that table; the DNA served to infer D and trimming. This table holds about 530,000 clones, around 90% found once.

The V call is TRBV6-5, the J call TRBJ1-4, with 9 positions matching TRBD1. The sequence was collected from a woman aged 45-59 years with COVID-19, enrolled during active disease. The material sequenced was peripheral blood. The DNA for the CDR3 is TGTGCCAGCAGTTTTGGACAGGGGAGTGTAAAACTGTTTTTT. Its protein product is CASSFGQGSVKLFF.